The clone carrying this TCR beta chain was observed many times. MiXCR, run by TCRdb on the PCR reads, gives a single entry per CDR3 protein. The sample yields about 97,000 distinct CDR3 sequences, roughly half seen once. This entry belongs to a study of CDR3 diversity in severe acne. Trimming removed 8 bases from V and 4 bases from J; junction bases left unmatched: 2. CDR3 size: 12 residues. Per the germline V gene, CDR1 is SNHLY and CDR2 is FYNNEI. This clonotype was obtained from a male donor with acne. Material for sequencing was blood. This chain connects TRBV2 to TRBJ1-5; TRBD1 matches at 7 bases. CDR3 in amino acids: CASCRGNQPQHF. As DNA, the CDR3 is TGTGCCAGCTGCAGGGGGAATCAGCCCCAGCATTTT.